Below, 21 T cell receptor delta chains from the same sample are listed, as sequenced in a study of γδ T cells in repeated Plasmodium falciparum infection. Gammadelta T cells were flow-sorted from PBMC into Vgamma9/Vdelta2+ and Vdelta2-negative populations for bulk analysis. TCRdb ran CATT on the multiplex PCR reads. The sample shows approximately 53,000 delta-chain clones, around 1.8% of them seen only once. Sequencing input: gamma-delta T cells from blood. The origin of the receptors is a pool of human donors (malaria-infected and uninfected, not separated).

Details on this clone: A read error likely explains why the TCRdb protein, taken from a much larger clone, differs from this DNA's translation at residue 13; the protein shown is translated from the DNA. The V and J genes are TRDV1 and TRDJ1; 9 nucleotides agree with TRDD3. The J gene is not listed in TCRdb, so it was assigned here from a DNA match to germline. CDR3 length: 19 amino acids. CDR1 is TSWWSYY and CDR2 is QGS in the germline V gene. V lost 2 bases, J lost 3 bases, and 16 bases stayed unmatched. For the CDR3, the DNA is TGTGCTCTTGGGGAATTCTTACCCGTTACTGGGGGACGGGCCGATAAACTCATCTTT. It yields the protein CALGEFLPVTGGRADKLIF.

This clone was seen repeatedly, ten times or more. The TCRdb protein, from a much larger clone, departs from this DNA's translation at residue 3, likely by read error; the protein shown derives from the DNA. The chain is built from TRDV1 and TRDJ1; TRDD3 is a possible D gene (6 bases). The J gene, left out of TCRdb, was set here by checking the DNA against germline. Germline CDR1 is TSWWSYY and CDR2 is QGS. This CDR3 is built from 17 residues. This CDR3 is CAPGEGLFTVYTDKLIF. CDR3 nucleotides: TGTGCTCCTGGGGAGGGTCTCTTTACGGTGTACACCGATAAACTCATCTTT.

This clone was found a few times. The TCRdb protein, from a much larger clone, departs from this DNA's translation at residue 21, likely by read error; the protein shown derives from the DNA. No J gene was assigned, while the V gene was called as TRDV2; no DNA check was done on the table's D call, TRDD3. The CDR3 runs 23 residues. Germline CDR1 GEAIGNYY, CDR2 EKD. The CDR3 region has the DNA TGTGCCTGTGACACCCCGTCTGTACTGGGGGATACTGGGAGCTCCTGGGACACCCGACAGGTGTTTTTC. Amino acids: CACDTPSVLGDTGSSWDTRQVFF.

This clone was recorded a few times. This likely reflects a read error, since a far larger clone is one base away. The identical CDR3 is also encoded by other nucleotide sequences in the sample. In DNA form, the CDR3 reads TGTGCTCTTGGGGAAGCCTACACCGATAAACTTATCTTT. Its translation: CALGEAYTDKLIF. No J gene was assigned, while the V gene was called as TRDV1; TRDD3 is taken as the D call from the table, unchecked against the DNA. The CDR3 totals 13 residues. CDR1 and CDR2 from the germline V gene are TSWWSYY and QGS.

Only a few counts were recorded for this clone. Only one base separates this from a far larger clonotype, so it likely reflects a read error. At the DNA level, this CDR3 is encoded by other sequences in the same sample as well. V usage is TRDV1 and J usage is TRDJ1, with TRDD3 matching over 7 bases. CDR1 TSWWSYY and CDR2 QGS come from the germline V gene. The CDR3 is 21 residues long. CDR3 coding DNA: TGTGCTCTTGGGGGCTTAACCTCTCTTCGGTACTGGGGACCGGACACCGATAAGCTCATCTTT. It codes for CALGGLTSLRYWGPDTDKLIF.

This clone was picked up many times. Translating this DNA gives a protein that differs at residue 8 from the TCRdb one, which belongs to a much larger clone; a read error is likely, and the protein shown is this translation. The J gene is TRDJ1, the V gene TRDV2; D not resolved. V was pared by 3 bases and J by 0 bases, with 16 bases between. Germline V gives CDR1 GEAIGNYY, CDR2 EKD. CDR3 length equals 16 residues. CDR3 sequence (DNA): TGTGCCTGTGACTCGACCCAACCAACTCACACCGATAAACTCATCTTT. Translating it yields CACDSTQPTHTDKLIF.

This clone was observed a few times. A far larger clone is off by one base, so a read error is likely. Other DNA sequences of this sample code for an identical CDR3. The J gene is TRDJ1, the V gene TRDV1, with 11 bases that match TRDD3. No J gene was available from TCRdb, and it was assigned here by a germline match of the DNA. Unmatched junction bases numbered 18, after V lost 0 bases and J lost 0 bases. In germline, CDR1 is TSWWSYY, CDR2 QGS. The CDR3 covers 22 residues. DNA of the CDR3: TGTGCTCTTGGGGAACTAGTGACTTGGGACACGTGGGGGATACGCGACACCGATAAACTCATCTTT. Translating gives CALGELVTWDTWGIRDTDKLIF.

This clone was observed many times. The TCRdb protein, from a much larger clone, departs from this DNA's translation at residue 6, likely by read error; the protein shown derives from the DNA. The rearrangement links TRDV2 to TRDJ3, with 10 bases identical to TRDD3. No J gene is reported in TCRdb; it was inferred here by comparing the DNA with germline. The CDR3 has 24 residues. Unmatched junction bases numbered 20, after V lost 0 bases and J lost 1 base. Germline values: CDR1 GEAIGNYY, CDR2 EKD. CDR3 sequence: CACDTTDSRTGGSGPSWDTRQMFF. CDR3 nucleotides: TGTGCCTGTGACACCACCGATTCCCGTACTGGGGGATCAGGGCCTTCCTGGGACACCCGACAGATGTTTTTC.

This clone was observed a few times. TCRdb records a much larger clone's protein for this DNA, with a difference at residue 5 that likely arises from a read error; the protein given is the translation of the DNA. The chain couples TRDV2 to TRDJ3; the match to TRDD3 covers 12 bases. Here the J gene was assigned by germline matching of the DNA, as TCRdb has none. This CDR3 region has 23 residues. In germline, CDR1 is GEAIGNYY, CDR2 EKD. The ends lost 3 bases at V and 0 bases at J; junction bases unmatched: 17. This CDR3 reads CACDAPSVLGDTGSSWDTRQMFF. The CDR3 nucleotides are TGTGCCTGTGACGCCCCGTCTGTACTGGGGGATACTGGGAGCTCCTGGGACACCCGACAGATGTTTTTC.

This clone appeared a few times. A read error is likely here: a far larger clone is one base away. Within the sample, other DNA sequences also encode this same CDR3. The chain couples TRDV3 to TRDJ1; 12 bases are a match to TRDD3. The J gene was missing in TCRdb and was found by matching the end of the DNA to germline. With V trimmed by 2 bases and J by 0 bases, 43 bases remained unmatched. From germline, CDR1 is TVYSNPD and CDR2 GDNSRS (reference sequence). The CDR3 is 28 amino acids. CDR3 DNA: TGTGCCTTTGGTGGTTCTTCCCCGCTGGGGGATACGGGGAGCGCATGTTTACGGATAGCTACGTACACCGATAAACTCATCTTT. Translation: CAFGGSSPLGDTGSACLRIATYTDKLIF.

A note on this clone: The protein held in TCRdb is that of a much larger clone and does not match this DNA's translation at residue 17, likely because of a read error; the protein shown is translated from the DNA. V usage is TRDV1 and J usage is TRDJ1; D is perhaps TRDD3 (5 bases). Germline V gene lookup returns CDR1 TSWWSYY and CDR2 QGS. The CDR3 consists of 18 residues. CDR3 bases: TGTGCTCTTGGGGAACGCACCACTTGGGGACCTATCGCCGATAAACTCACCTTT. Translated: CALGERTTWGPIADKLTF.

Turning to this clone: Only one base separates this from a far larger clonotype, so it likely reflects a read error. Other DNA sequences in the sample encode the same CDR3. V is TRDV1 and J is TRDJ1, with 10 bases identical to TRDD3. The J gene is absent in TCRdb and was assigned here via DNA matching to germline. Unmatched junction bases numbered 24, after V lost 1 base and J lost 1 base. Germline-derived CDR1 and CDR2 are TSWWSYY and QGS. The CDR3 has 23 amino acids. Here the CDR3 reads CALGEPPPSYYWGIPTGTDKLIF. The CDR3 DNA is TGTGCTCTTGGGGAACCTCCTCCCTCCTACTACTGGGGGATCCCTACGGGCACCGATAAACTCATCTTT.

This clone was seen at least ten times. Other nucleotide sequences in the sample specify the same CDR3. The J gene is TRDJ1, the V gene TRDV1; 8 positions match TRDD3. Germline V gene data show CDR1 as TSWWSYY and CDR2 as QGS. The CDR3 is 21 residues long. J lost 0 bases, V lost 0 bases, and 18 bases had no gene match. The CDR3 region is CALGELTFGRLLGAYTDKLIF. In DNA, the CDR3 is TGTGCTCTTGGGGAACTAACCTTCGGTCGACTACTGGGGGCGTACACCGATAAACTCATCTTT.

This clone was observed at least ten times. A read error likely explains this, since a far larger clone differs by one base. Other DNA sequences in the sample encode the same CDR3. The chain is built from TRDV1 and TRDJ1; 7 bases are a match to TRDD2. Looked up from germline, CDR1 is TSWWSYY and CDR2 is QGS. The length of the CDR3 is 21 residues. CDR3 nucleotide sequence: TGTGCTCTTGGGGCCCCCTTCCTGACCGGGTCTGAGAGACGTTGCACCGATAAACTCATCTTC. This sequence encodes CALGAPFLTGSERRCTDKLIF.

As regards this clone: TCRdb records a much larger clone's protein for this DNA, with a difference at residues 3 and 13 that likely arises from a read error; the protein given is the translation of the DNA. This sequence joins TRDV1 and TRDJ1; D is possibly TRDD3 (7 bases). The length of the CDR3 is 21 residues. Germline CDR1 and CDR2: TSWWSYY and QGS. The CDR3 DNA is TGTGCTGTTGGGGTCAGCACCTGTCCTCCTACTGGGGCAGGGTACACCGATAAACTCATCTTT. Its protein product is CAVGVSTCPPTGAGYTDKLIF.

This clone was seen a few times. Translating this DNA gives a protein that differs at residue 8 from the TCRdb one, which belongs to a much larger clone; a read error is likely, and the protein shown is this translation. The J gene is TRDJ1, the V gene TRDV1; 11 bases agree with TRDD3. Germline values: CDR1 TSWWSYY, CDR2 QGS. Trimming at V came to 2 bases and at J to 4 bases, leaving 30 bases not matched to a gene. The CDR3 length is 24 residues. CDR3 sequence reads: CALGELKGPPWGGGYALLGDKLIF. In DNA form, the CDR3 reads TGTGCTCTTGGGGAATTAAAAGGTCCTCCCTGGGGTGGGGGATACGCCTTGTTGGGCGATAAACTCATCTTT.

There are a few counts of this clone. TCRdb's protein for this DNA is that of a much larger clone and differs from the translation at residue 14, likely a read error; the protein shown is the DNA translation. The rearrangement links TRDV1 to TRDJ1; D possibly uses TRDD2 or TRDD3 (8 bases each). CDR3 length: 25 residues. V was cut by 1 base and J by 0 bases, with 39 bases left in between. Germline V gene data show CDR1 as TSWWSYY and CDR2 as QGS. In DNA form, the CDR3 reads TGTGCTCTTGGGGAACCAACCTTCCTAATCTCTTTTAATAATGGGGGATTCCGGTACACCGATAAACTCATCTTT. Its protein is CALGEPTFLISFNNGGFRYTDKLIF.

This clone has a handful of counts. It differs at one base from a far larger clone, so likely a read error. This CDR3 is also generated by other DNA sequences in the sample. The gene calls are TRDV3 and TRDJ1; D unclear. TCRdb supplies no J gene; here it was assigned by aligning the nucleotide sequence to germline. The V gene's germline CDR1 is TVYSNPD and CDR2 GDNSRS (reference sequence). The V end was cut by 5 bases, the J end by 1 base, with 5 bases between. The CDR3 runs 10 residues. DNA for the CDR3: TGTGCCGTTTCCACCGATAAACTCATCTTT. Translation: CAVSTDKLIF. The complete variable domain, with remaining parts taken from reference TRDV3 and TRDJ1, reads CDKVTQSSPDQTVASGSEVVLLCTYDTVYSNPDLFWYRIRPDYSFQFVFYGDNSRSEGADFTQGRFSVKHILTQKAFHLVISPVRTEDSATYYCAVSTDKLIFGKGTRVTVEP.

This clone appeared a few times. A read error may explain this, as a much larger clone is one base away. The identical CDR3 is also encoded by other nucleotide sequences in the sample. This chain joins TRDV1 and TRDJ1, with D tentatively TRDD2 (6 bases). From germline, CDR1 is TSWWSYY and CDR2 QGS. CDR3 length equals 19 residues. CDR3 sequence (DNA): TGTGCTCTTGGGGACCCCTATCCTACAGCCTGGTGGTACACAGATAAACTCATCTTT. Translated: CALGDPYPTAWWYTDKLIF.

A remark on this clone: This likely reflects a read error, since a far larger clone is one base away. Other DNA sequences from this sample encode an identical CDR3 as well. This chain joins TRDV1 and TRDJ1, with TRDD3 as a possible D gene (6 bases). The J gene is absent in TCRdb and was assigned here via DNA matching to germline. CDR3 size: 21 residues. Trimming removed 2 bases at V and 1 base at J, with 29 bases between. Germline V CDR1 and CDR2: TSWWSYY, QGS. The CDR3 region is CALGEAWVTLPGWGFTDKLIF. CDR3 nucleotide sequence: TGTGCTCTTGGGGAAGCGTGGGTGACCCTACCCGGCTGGGGATTCACCGATAAACTCATCTTT.

With regard to this clone: A far larger clone is one base from this, pointing to a likely read error. The sample has other DNA sequences that encode this CDR3 too. No J gene was assigned, while the V gene was called as TRDV2; the table gives TRDD3 as D, unverified against the DNA. From germline, CDR1 is GEAIGNYY and CDR2 EKD. CDR3 length equals 20 residues. The CDR3 DNA reads as TGTGCCTGTGACACAGAGACCTCCTCCGAGACCCAACGGGGGATACTAGGCCTCATCTTT. Its protein is CACDTETSSETQRGILGLIF.